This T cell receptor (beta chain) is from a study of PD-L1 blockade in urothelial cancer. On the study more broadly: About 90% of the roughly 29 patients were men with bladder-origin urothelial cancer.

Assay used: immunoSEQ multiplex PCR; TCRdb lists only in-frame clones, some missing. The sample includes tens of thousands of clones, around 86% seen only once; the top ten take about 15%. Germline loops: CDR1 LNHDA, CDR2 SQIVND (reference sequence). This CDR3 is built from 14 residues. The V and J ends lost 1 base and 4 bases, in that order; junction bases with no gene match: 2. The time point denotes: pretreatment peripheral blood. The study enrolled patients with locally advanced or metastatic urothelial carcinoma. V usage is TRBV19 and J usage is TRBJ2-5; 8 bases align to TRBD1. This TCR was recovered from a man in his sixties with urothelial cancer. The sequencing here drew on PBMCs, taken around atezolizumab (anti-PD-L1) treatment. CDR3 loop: CASSIGDRGETQYF. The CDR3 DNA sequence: TGTGCCAGTAGTATAGGTGACAGGGGAGAGACCCAGTACTTC.